This entry lists 13 T cell receptor beta chains sequenced from one sample in a study of beta chain features in type 1 diabetes. Study-wide results and limits: All four CD4+ subsets of Type 1 diabetes patients contained TCRB CDR3s that were moderately but significantly shorter.

The antigens of these receptors remain unknown. Sequencing targeted expressed TCRB transcripts, as all isolated RNA had been reverse transcribed. Sequencing used immunoSEQ multiplex PCR; TCRdb keeps in-frame clones, though not all of them. The sample consists of 680,000 or so clones, about an eighth of them appearing once. The sample was naive CD4+ T cells from blood. These receptor sequences come from a man between 18 and 35 years old with type 1 diabetes.

This chain joins TRBV9 and TRBJ1-1; D remains ambiguous. The germline CDR1 and CDR2 sequences are SGDLS and YYNGEE. V was trimmed by 7 bases and J by 2 bases, leaving 12 bases between them. The CDR3 is 13 amino acids. CDR3 nucleotides: TGTGCCAGCGGTAGGGAGGACAACACTGAAGCTTTCTTT. Protein: CASGREDNTEAFF.

The sample holds a few counts of this clone. This sequence joins TRBV14 and TRBJ2-5; possibly TRBD2 for D (5 bases). Trimming took 3 bases from V and 10 from J, leaving 12 bases between them. CDR3 length: 12 amino acids. The germline V gene encodes CDR1 SGHDN and CDR2 FVKESK. The CDR3 DNA is TGTGCCAGCAGCCAGACTACGTTCGTCCAGTACTTC. Translation: CASSQTTFVQYF.

This chain connects TRBV7-9 to TRBJ2-3; the D is unclear. The CDR3 is 12 amino acids. Looked up from germline, CDR1 is SEHNR and CDR2 is FQNEAQ (reference sequence). The CDR3 DNA reads as TGTGCAGGGAAAAGGAGCACAGATACGCAGTATTTT. Its protein is CAGKRSTDTQYF.

The chain has TRBV4-1 and TRBJ1-5, with 8 bases fitting TRBD1. This CDR3 is 16 amino acids long. Germline lookup yields CDR1 MGHRA and CDR2 YSYEKL. V dropped 8 bases and J dropped 0; count of bases not matched to a gene: 9. CDR3 sequence (DNA): TGCGCCAGCGGAACGACAGGGGACTATAGCAATCAGCCCCAGCATTTT. The encoded protein is CASGTTGDYSNQPQHF.

The J gene is TRBJ1-5, the V gene TRBV9; D remains ambiguous. The V end lost 4 bases, the J end lost 6 bases, and 8 bases lay between the germline ends. The CDR3 consists of 12 residues. Germline V gene data show CDR1 as SGDLS and CDR2 as YYNGEE. The DNA of the CDR3 is TGTGCCAGCAGCCGGGAAGGTCAGCCCCAGCATTTT. Translated: CASSREGQPQHF. The complete variable domain, with remaining parts taken from reference TRBV9 and TRBJ1-5, reads DSGVTQTPKHLITATGQRVTLRCSPRSGDLSVYWYQQSLDQGLQFLIQYYNGEERAKGNILERFSAQQFPDLHSELNLSSLELGDSALYFCASSREGQPQHFGDGTRLSIL.

This clone was seen more than once but under ten times. This CDR3 reads CASSLGDRGNTEAFF. CDR3 coding DNA: TGTGCCAGCAGCTTGGGGGACAGGGGGAACACTGAAGCTTTCTTT. This sequence joins TRBV7-9 and TRBJ1-1; 10 bases match TRBD1. The CDR3 loop spans 15 amino acids. V gave up 3 bases and J gave up 1 base; unmatched junction bases: 2. CDR1 and CDR2 (germline): SEHNR, FQNEAQ (reference sequence).

This clone was seen a few times. The chain is built from TRBV18 and TRBJ1-5; no definite D call. The CDR3 runs to 14 residues. V lost 2 bases to trimming and J lost 0 bases, with 5 bases between them. Germline V CDR1 and CDR2: KGHSH, LQKENI. This CDR3 reads CASSPADSNQPQHF. CDR3 sequence (DNA): TGTGCCAGCTCACCAGCGGATAGCAATCAGCCCCAGCATTTT.

This clone turned up a few times. The gene calls are TRBV28 and TRBJ2-3; TRBD2 aligns across 10 bases. The V gene's germline CDR1 is MDHEN and CDR2 SYDVKM. With V trimmed by 5 bases and J by 3 bases, 8 bases remained unmatched. The CDR3 is made up of 16 amino acids. CDR3 DNA: TGTGCCAGCAGTCTGACCGGGACTAGCGTAACAGATACGCAGTATTTT. Amino acid sequence: CASSLTGTSVTDTQYF.

The chain joins TRBV5-1 to TRBJ1-1; possibly TRBD1 for D (5 bases). The CDR3 is 13 amino acids. With 7 bases removed from V and 10 bases from J, the gap between germline ends came to 20 bases. CDR1 and CDR2 (germline): SGHRS, YFSETQ. CDR3 loop: CASDITGDRGAFF. Here the CDR3 DNA reads TGCGCCAGCGATATCACGGGGGACCGCGGAGCTTTCTTT. Filled out from reference TRBV5-1 and TRBJ1-1, the complete variable domain reads KAGVTQTPRYLIKTRGQQVTLSCSPISGHRSVSWYQQTPGQGLQFLFEYFSETQRNKGNFPGRFSGRQFSNSRSEMNVSTLELGDSALYLCASDITGDRGAFFGQGTRLTVV.

This sequence joins TRBV30 and TRBJ2-1, with TRBD2 matching 10 bases. The germline V gene encodes CDR1 GTSNPN and CDR2 SVGIG (reference sequence). This CDR3 has 15 residues. Trimming at V came to 3 bases and at J to 6 bases, leaving 8 bases not matched to a gene. The CDR3 reads CAWSPGASGGNEQFF. The CDR3 DNA is TGTGCCTGGAGCCCCGGGGCTAGCGGGGGCAATGAGCAGTTCTTC.

CDR3 sequence: CASSSTSWQGLNTGELFF. The CDR3 coding sequence is TGCGCCAGCAGCTCCACATCGTGGCAGGGCCTGAACACCGGGGAGCTGTTTTTT. The V gene is TRBV5-1, the J gene TRBJ2-2; perhaps TRBD1 as D (5 bases). The germline gives CDR1 SGHRS, CDR2 YFSETQ. The CDR3 loop spans 18 amino acids. V was trimmed by 3 bases and J by 1 base, leaving 19 bases between them.

J is TRBJ2-3 and V is TRBV2, with D possibly called TRBD1 or TRBD2 (5 bases each). The germline gives CDR1 SNHLY, CDR2 FYNNEI. V dropped 11 bases and J dropped 4 bases, with 19 bases sitting between them. This CDR3 is 14 amino acids long. CDR3 in DNA: TGTGCCGGGCCGGGACGAACCGATGCAGATACGCAGTATTTT. It yields the protein CAGPGRTDADTQYF.

This clone turned up a few times. The gene calls are TRBV6-5 and TRBJ2-1; weak D call: TRBD2 (6 bases). Trimming shortened V by 6 bases and J by 9 bases, and 15 bases separated the two germline ends. Germline CDR1 MNHEY, CDR2 SVGAGI. The CDR3 is 13 residues long. Here the CDR3 reads CASSLRGEGEQFF. The CDR3 region has the DNA TGTGCCAGCAGCCTGCGGGGCGAAGGTGAGCAGTTCTTC.